Below are 18 T cell receptor beta chains sequenced from a single sample in a study of cytomegalovirus exposure and HLA in healthy donors. Use of 60 Vbeta and 13 Jbeta primers characterized the PCR. Profiled with immunoSEQ multiplex PCR; TCRdb holds only in-frame clones, not every one. The data hold roughly 130,000 clones, with 70% to 75% observed a single time. Sequencing was carried out using PBMCs. The receptors were sampled from a woman between 40 and 55 years old in good health and CMV-seropositive.

J is TRBJ2-7 and V is TRBV6-6; 10 bases match TRBD2. This CDR3 spans 15 amino acids. With V trimmed by 2 bases and J by 4 bases, 5 bases remained unmatched. Germline V lookup: CDR1 MNHNY, CDR2 SVGAGI (reference sequence). The CDR3 sequence is CASSYRTSGMYEQYF. Here the CDR3 DNA reads TGTGCCAGCAGTTACAGGACTAGCGGCATGTACGAGCAGTACTTC.

This chain connects TRBV5-1 to TRBJ1-4; 8 positions agree with TRBD1. The V gene's germline CDR1 is SGHRS and CDR2 YFSETQ. The CDR3 has 15 amino acids. J gave up 6 bases and V 0 bases, and 4 bases lay outside the gene matches. The CDR3 nucleotides are TGCGCCAGCAGCTTGGGGACAGGGAGAGATGAAAAACTGTTTTTT. Residues: CASSLGTGRDEKLFF.

The chain employs TRBV5-6 and TRBJ2-7; 14 bases match TRBD2. Germline V gene lookup returns CDR1 SGHDT and CDR2 YYEEEE. This CDR3 contains 16 residues. J gave up 6 bases and V 2 bases, and 7 bases lay outside the gene matches. The CDR3 region is CASSFYGTSGRIEQYF. The CDR3, as DNA: TGTGCCAGCAGCTTCTATGGGACTAGCGGGAGAATCGAGCAGTACTTC.

The chain's CDR3 is CASRGQGTGNTEAFF. In nucleotides, the CDR3 is TGTGCCAGCAGGGGACAGGGAACAGGGAACACTGAAGCTTTCTTT. This sequence joins TRBV2 and TRBJ1-1; the match to TRBD1 covers 9 bases. CDR1 and CDR2 from the germline V gene are SNHLY and FYNNEI. The CDR3 extends over 15 amino acids. The trim removed 6 bases at V and 1 base at J, leaving 6 bases unmatched.

This clone has only a few counts. The sample holds other DNA sequences that translate to the same CDR3. This chain connects TRBV5-4 to TRBJ1-6, with 11 bases identical to TRBD1. CDR1 is SGHNT and CDR2 is YYREEE in the germline V gene (reference sequence). The V segment lost 2 bases and the J segment 0 bases; nucleotides outside the gene matches: 7. This CDR3 has 19 amino acids. CDR3 sequence reads: CASSFAGTGGSSYNSPLHF. CDR3 coding DNA: TGTGCCAGCAGCTTTGCCGGGACAGGGGGTAGCTCCTATAATTCACCCCTCCACTTT. Complete variable domain (other parts from reference TRBV5-4 and TRBJ1-6): ETGVTQSPTHLIKTRGQQVTLRCSSQSGHNTVSWYQQALGQGPQFIFQYYREEENGRGNFPPRFSGLQFPNYSSELNVNALELDDSALYLCASSFAGTGGSSYNSPLHFGNGTRLTVT.

A few counts support this clone. This chain connects TRBV27 to TRBJ2-5; D gene ambiguous. V was clipped by 5 bases and J by 7 bases, with 11 bases between them. Germline lookup yields CDR1 MNHEY and CDR2 SMNVEV (reference sequence). The CDR3 contains 12 residues. The CDR3 loop reads CASSPVSGTQYF. In DNA form, the CDR3 reads TGTGCCAGCAGTCCCGTTTCAGGGACCCAGTACTTC.

The chain uses TRBV6-5 and TRBJ2-7; 7 bases line up with TRBD1. Germline V CDR1 and CDR2: MNHEY, SVGAGI. The trim removed 5 bases at V and 3 bases at J, leaving 7 bases unmatched. The CDR3 contains 14 residues. DNA for the CDR3: TGTGCCAGCAGTCCACTGCCAGGGGGCTACGAGCAGTACTTC. Residues: CASSPLPGGYEQYF.

The J gene is TRBJ1-1, the V gene TRBV6-1, with D uncertain. V lost 7 bases to trimming and J lost 4 bases, with 13 bases between them. Germline CDR1 is MNHNS and CDR2 is SASEGT. The CDR3 contains 13 residues. For the CDR3, the DNA is TGTGCCAGCATCCCCCGGGTTCCCACTGAAGCTTTCTTT. It specifies CASIPRVPTEAFF.

This rearrangement joins TRBV6-5 to TRBJ1-1; 7 nucleotides line up with TRBD1. Per the germline V gene, CDR1 is MNHEY and CDR2 is SVGAGI. This CDR3 is built from 14 residues. With V trimmed by 6 bases and J by 7 bases, 11 bases remained unmatched. Here the CDR3 reads CASSATLGQVEAFF. The CDR3 DNA reads as TGTGCCAGCAGCGCAACCCTAGGACAGGTTGAAGCTTTCTTT.

J is TRBJ2-3 and V is TRBV27, with TRBD1 matching over 11 bases. Germline lookup yields CDR1 MNHEY and CDR2 SMNVEV (reference sequence). The CDR3 spans 15 residues. V trimming: 5 bases; J trimming: 5 bases; junction bases outside the gene matches: 6. This chain's CDR3 is CASSPKGQGEDTQYF. Here the CDR3 DNA reads TGTGCCAGCAGTCCGAAGGGACAGGGGGAAGATACGCAGTATTTT.

This clone turned up a few times. V and J are TRBV18 and TRBJ2-7; possible D gene TRBD1, 6 bases. The V gene's germline CDR1 is KGHSH and CDR2 LQKENI. Trimming left V 1 base short and J 4 bases short, with 14 bases between. The CDR3 consists of 15 residues. The CDR3 DNA sequence: TGTGCCAGCTCACCACTCCCGGGACAAGAATACGAGCAGTACTTC. Encoded protein: CASSPLPGQEYEQYF.

The J gene is TRBJ2-1, the V gene TRBV5-5, with a possible D match to TRBD2 (5 bases). Trimming took 0 bases from V and 6 from J, leaving 13 bases between them. The CDR3 is made up of 15 amino acids. The germline V gene has CDR1 SGHKS and CDR2 YYEKEE (reference sequence). The CDR3 protein is CASSLGPSPSNEQFF. The CDR3 DNA is TGTGCCAGCAGCTTGGGGCCTAGCCCGTCCAATGAGCAGTTCTTC.

The chain links TRBV18 to TRBJ2-3; TRBD1 matches at 10 bases. V gave up 3 bases and J gave up 2 bases; unmatched junction bases: 2. Germline V gives CDR1 KGHSH, CDR2 LQKENI. This CDR3 is 15 amino acids long. The DNA for the CDR3 is TGTGCCAGCTCACCTGGGACAGGGGTCACAGATACGCAGTATTTT. Its protein product is CASSPGTGVTDTQYF.

The rearrangement joins TRBV19 to TRBJ2-5; D perhaps matches TRBD1 (5 bases). The DNA end is more similar to TRBJ2-7, so the J call may be wrong. Germline V CDR1 and CDR2: LNHDA, SQIVND (reference sequence). This CDR3 has 12 amino acids. This CDR3 reads CASSIGQNEQYF. The CDR3 DNA reads TGTGCCAGTAGTATAGGACAGAACGAGCAGTACTTC.

V usage is TRBV5-6 and J usage is TRBJ2-1, with no clear D. V lost 3 bases and J 9 bases, leaving 16 bases between the germline ends. Germline V lookup: CDR1 SGHDT, CDR2 YYEEEE. The CDR3 contains 14 residues. CDR3 DNA sequence: TGTGCCAGCAGCTCATTGACCCGATCGGGTGAGCAGTTCTTC. Its translation is CASSSLTRSGEQFF.

This clone was observed a few times. The chain combines TRBV29-1 with TRBJ2-4, with a weak D call TRBD1 (6 bases). Germline values: CDR1 SQVTM, CDR2 ANQGSEA. V was trimmed by 0 bases and J by 4 bases, leaving 10 bases between them. The CDR3 spans 14 residues. CDR3 DNA: TGCAGCGTTGAAGATAGCAGGGGTAAAAACATTCAGTACTTC. This gives the protein CSVEDSRGKNIQYF. The variable domain in full, completed from reference TRBV29-1 and TRBJ2-4, reads SAVISQKPSRDICQRGTSLTIQCQVDSQVTMMFWYRQQPGQSLTLIATANQGSEATYESGFVIDKFPISRPNLTFSTLTVSNMSPEDSSIYLCSVEDSRGKNIQYFGAGTRLSVL.

V usage is TRBV7-6 and J usage is TRBJ2-1; 8 positions match TRBD2. From germline, CDR1 is SGHVS and CDR2 FNYEAQ. V dropped 0 bases and J dropped 3; count of bases not matched to a gene: 7. This CDR3 contains 17 residues. DNA for the CDR3: TGTGCCAGCAGCTTAGCGCCCCCAGCGGGGGACTACAATGAGCAGTTCTTC. It encodes CASSLAPPAGDYNEQFF. The whole variable domain, remainder taken from reference TRBV7-6 and TRBJ2-1, is GAGVSQSPRYKVTKRGQDVALRCDPISGHVSLYWYRQALGQGPEFLTYFNYEAQQDKSGLPNDRFSAERPEGSISTLTIQRTEQRDSAMYRCASSLAPPAGDYNEQFFGPGTRLTVL.

The chain combines TRBV7-8 with TRBJ1-3; weak D call: TRBD1 (5 bases). Germline lookup yields CDR1 SGHVS and CDR2 FQNEAQ. This CDR3 contains 16 residues. Trimming took 2 bases from V and 4 from J, leaving 15 bases between them. The CDR3 region is CASSLNPPGVGNTIYF. In nucleotides, the CDR3 is TGTGCCAGCAGCTTAAACCCGCCGGGGGTCGGAAACACCATATATTTT.